Included here is one TCR beta chain sequence, with context. Its antigen is still unknown. No base quality values were provided; no much bigger clone lies one nucleotide off. These data belong to a study of T cell responses to AZD1222 COVID-19 vaccine (dated by TCRdb to the early 2020s). At the level of the whole study: A total of under 250 trial participants underwent TCR sequencing, of whom roughly 210 had received two doses of AZD1222 and about 25 had received two doses of the MenACWY control vaccine. Trial participants were enrolled into age subgroups of 18-55, 56-69 and 70-plus years, which contained around 150, 28 and 57 TCR-sequenced participants, respectively.

The sample's time point label, in plain terms: about 28 days (+/-7) after the second vaccine dose. AZD1222 recipients whose second dose came at about 4 weeks and those whose second dose came at about 12 weeks were combined into one group, since spike-specific TCR depth and breadth did not differ between the two schedules. The vaccinee samples were drawn from two UK trials, COV001 and COV002, one of which was a single-blind randomized controlled phase 2/3 trial testing AZD1222 (ChAdOx1 nCoV-19) in healthy adults. For TCRbeta chain sequencing, PBMC samples were collected from trial participants at day 0 and at day 28 after the second dose. General findings and caveats noted by the study authors: After two AZD1222 doses, both the breadth and the depth of spike-specific TCRs were significantly higher than at day 0 and than in MenACWY recipients. Conclusions about previously exposed vaccinees are limited, since just six AZD1222 recipients were seropositive for SARS-CoV-2 at baseline. Reportedly, almost half of the unique spike-specific TCRs recognized epitopes lying outside the regions that are mutated in the B.1.351 and B.1.1.7 variants. In the small 56-69-year group, the increase in depth fell short of significance, most likely because of low power. Most participants were white British and females outnumbered males, and the authors suggested that clonal diversity may have been underestimated. The vaccine-associated CD4 TCRs covered the entire spike protein, and the dominant responses fell in regions 160-218 and 743-854. Because no day 14 peak-response samples were available, the repertoires could be characterized only after the peak T cell response.

The CDR3 regions of human TCRbeta chains were subjected to immunosequencing. The paper's data handling went like this. TCRs in the repertoires were compared against a reference library of SARS-CoV-2-specific TCRs that had been generated with the MIRA antigen-specificity platform. Breadth was defined as the fraction of unique TCRs that were SARS-CoV-2-associated. Depth was defined as the fraction of total T cells that were SARS-CoV-2-associated. Each spike-specific TCR was assigned to its reactive spike region and to a CD4 or CD8 class using the MIRA data. Log10-transformed breadth and depth values were compared by one-way ANOVA with Sidak's multiple comparisons tests. TCRdb carries this immuneACCESS record with in-frame sequences only. Its versions omit some clonotypes, under half of them owing to an unresolved V gene in the studies checked, with the rest unexplained. Clonal size and the V and J genes are those of that table, whereas D and trimming came from the DNA. A total of fewer than 110,000 clones appear in this sample, about 85% of them only once. Less than 6% of the sample belongs to the ten largest clones.

The sequence derives from an adult who received the AZD1222 COVID-19 vaccine. The sample was peripheral blood, taken 28 days after the second AZD1222 dose.

DNA sequence: TGCGCCAGCAGCTTGGCCACAGCAGCCTACAATGAGCAGTTCTTC. Its protein is CASSLATAAYNEQFF. Recombination joined TRBV5-1 with TRBJ2-1; the D gene identity is not certain. The CDR3 spans 15 residues, from the cysteine through the phenylalanine. The entry retains the CDR3 DNA only, 45 bases that are in frame from base 1. V gives up 0 bases and J gives up 2 bases, and the segment between their germline ends measures 9 bases. The germline V gene supplies CDR1 SGHRS and CDR2 YFSETQ.